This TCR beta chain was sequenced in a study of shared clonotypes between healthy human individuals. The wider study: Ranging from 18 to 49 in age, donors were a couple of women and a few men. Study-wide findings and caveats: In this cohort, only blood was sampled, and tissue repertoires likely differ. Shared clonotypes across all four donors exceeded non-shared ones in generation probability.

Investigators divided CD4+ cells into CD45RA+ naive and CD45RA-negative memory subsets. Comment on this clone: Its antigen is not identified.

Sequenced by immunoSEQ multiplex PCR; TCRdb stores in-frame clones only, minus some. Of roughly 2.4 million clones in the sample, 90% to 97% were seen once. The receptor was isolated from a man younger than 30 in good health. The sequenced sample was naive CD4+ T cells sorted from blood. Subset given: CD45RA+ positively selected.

CDR3: CASSQDGGTSFYNEQQFF. The DNA of the CDR3 is TGTGCCAGCAGCCAAGATGGGGGGACTAGCTTCTACAATGAGCAGCAGTTCTTC. The chain carries TRBV4-2 and TRBJ2-1; TRBD2 matches at 9 bases. Germline lookup yields CDR1 LGHNA and CDR2 YNFKEQ. The V segment lost 0 bases and the J segment 11 bases; nucleotides outside the gene matches: 17. This CDR3 contains 18 residues.